Each of the 17 T cell receptor beta chains below was sequenced from the same sample in a study of blood T cell repertoires in COVID-19. Measured with immunoSEQ multiplex PCR; TCRdb has only the in-frame clones, and not every one. The sample lists 310,000 or so clones; approximately 86% were seen once. The sample was PBMCs or T cells enriched from blood (not recorded which). The receptor source for this set is a woman aged 18-29 years who had recovered from COVID-19.

The CDR3, as DNA: TGCAGCGTTGCCCGACAGGGGTTGGACACTGAAGCTTTCTTT. Residues: CSVARQGLDTEAFF. The rearrangement uses TRBV29-1 and TRBJ1-1; the match to TRBD1 covers 8 bases. The germline V gene has CDR1 SQVTM and CDR2 ANQGSEA. This CDR3 region has 14 residues. V shed 4 bases, J shed 3 bases, and the junction held 7 bases outside the gene matches.

The chain uses TRBV6-2 or TRBV6-3 and TRBJ2-5; a weak D match, TRBD1 (7 bases). V was trimmed by 5 bases and J by 5 bases, leaving 18 bases between them. Germline CDR1 is MNHEY and CDR2 is SVGEGT. This CDR3 region has 15 residues. The CDR3 nucleotides are TGTGCCAGCAGTCTTACTAGGAGGGGGCATGAGACCCAGTACTTC. It is translated as CASSLTRRGHETQYF.

The chain links TRBV7-2 to TRBJ1-2; D gene ambiguous. Deletions cut 1 base from V and 2 bases from J, with 11 bases between. Germline V gene sequence: CDR1 SGHTA, CDR2 FQGNSA. The CDR3 has 15 residues. Here the CDR3 reads CASSLGYIPNYGYTF. The CDR3 DNA follows: TGTGCCAGCAGCTTAGGATACATCCCCAACTATGGCTACACCTTC.

This chain uses TRBV29-1 with TRBJ1-1; D perhaps matches TRBD1 (5 bases). The CDR3 extends over 13 amino acids. Germline CDR1 SQVTM, CDR2 ANQGSEA. Trimming stripped 2 bases from V and 1 base from J, with 8 bases between. The CDR3 DNA sequence: TGCAGCGTTGAATTGGGGCAGAACACTGAAGCTTTCTTT. This gives the protein CSVELGQNTEAFF.

Only one count was recorded for this clone. Other DNA sequences in this specimen translate into the identical CDR3. The chain joins TRBV4-2 to TRBJ1-2; unclear D gene. The CDR3 contains 13 residues. Germline-derived CDR1 and CDR2 are LGHNA and YNFKEQ. Trimming took off 1 base at V and 2 bases at J, with 5 bases between the two ends. The CDR3 here is CASSQGRNYGYTF. In DNA, the CDR3 is TGTGCCAGCAGCCAAGGCAGAAACTATGGCTACACCTTC.

In its sample, this clone was seen a few times. CDR3 region: CASSLLSGEQFF. The CDR3 DNA sequence: TGTGCCAGCAGCCTACTTAGCGGTGAGCAGTTCTTC. J is TRBJ2-1 and V is TRBV4-2; D possibly corresponds to TRBD2 (6 bases). V gave up 4 bases and J gave up 9 bases, with 10 bases separating them. Per the germline V gene, CDR1 is LGHNA and CDR2 is YNFKEQ. This CDR3 contains 12 residues.

The chain is built from TRBV27 and TRBJ2-7; 11 positions match TRBD2. Per the germline V gene, CDR1 is MNHEY and CDR2 is SMNVEV (reference sequence). Trimming removed 3 bases from V and 3 bases from J; junction bases left unmatched: 1. The CDR3 has 14 residues. CDR3 region: CASSLGTSGYEQYF. For the CDR3, the DNA is TGTGCCAGCAGTTTGGGGACTAGCGGCTACGAGCAGTACTTC.

The V call is TRBV19, the J call TRBJ1-5; 7 bases fit TRBD1. V was pared by 4 bases and J by 7 bases, with 7 bases of the junction left unmatched. The CDR3 is 14 amino acids. CDR1 and CDR2 (germline): LNHDA, SQIVND (reference sequence). For the CDR3, the DNA is TGTGCCAGTAGTACACAGGGGTTTGGGCAGCCCCAGCATTTT. Its protein is CASSTQGFGQPQHF.

The CDR3, as DNA: TGCGCCAGCAGCCAAGAAGTAGGCGGGGGCTCCTACGAGCAGTACTTC. Protein product: CASSQEVGGGSYEQYF. The chain recombines TRBV4-3 with TRBJ2-7; 7 bases match TRBD2. The CDR3 covers 16 residues. V trimming: 0 bases; J trimming: 0 bases; junction bases outside the gene matches: 5. Germline V lookup: CDR1 LGHNA, CDR2 YSLEER.

V is TRBV7-3 and J is TRBJ2-7, with 9 nucleotides matching TRBD1. Germline CDR1 SGHTA, CDR2 FQGTGA. V lost 5 bases and J lost 7; bases outside the gene matches: 21. The CDR3 has 18 residues. The chain's CDR3 is CASSPGRTGAPSLDEQYF. As DNA, the CDR3 is TGTGCCAGCAGCCCGGGCCGGACAGGGGCCCCTAGTTTAGATGAGCAGTACTTC.

The J gene is TRBJ1-2, the V gene TRBV28, with TRBD1 matching over 8 bases. Losses at the gene ends were 1 base for V and 5 bases for J; bases not matched to a gene: 3. Germline V CDR1 and CDR2: MDHEN, SYDVKM. The CDR3 is 14 amino acids. CDR3 nucleotides: TGTGCCAGCAGTTTATTGGACAGGGAATATGGCTACACCTTC. Translated: CASSLLDREYGYTF.

The rearrangement joins TRBV24-1 to TRBJ2-7; 13 bases align to TRBD2. The CDR3 is made up of 15 amino acids. CDR1 is KGHDR and CDR2 is SFDVKD in the germline V gene. V trimming: 4 bases; J trimming: 3 bases; junction bases outside the gene matches: 2. The CDR3 DNA reads TGTGCCACCAGTGAAGGACTAGCGGGAGTCTACGAGCAGTACTTC. Translation gives CATSEGLAGVYEQYF.

The chain couples TRBV27 to TRBJ2-1; no firm D call. The CDR3 consists of 12 residues. Germline V gives CDR1 MNHEY, CDR2 SMNVEV (reference sequence). The V gene lost 1 base and the J gene lost 8 bases, with 6 bases spanning the gap. CDR3 nucleotide sequence: TGTGCCAGCAGTTTATTGGGCGATGAGCAGTTCTTC. Protein product: CASSLLGDEQFF.

This rearrangement joins TRBV7-8 to TRBJ2-1; TRBD2 might be the D (5 bases). The CDR3 length is 15 residues. Germline values: CDR1 SGHVS, CDR2 FQNEAQ. V lost 5 bases and J 0 bases, leaving 11 bases between the germline ends. CDR3 loop: CASSERTSSYNEQFF. For the CDR3, the DNA is TGTGCCAGCAGCGAGCGGACGAGCTCCTACAATGAGCAGTTCTTC.

The chain links TRBV7-9 to TRBJ1-6; 9 bases line up with TRBD1. The CDR3 length is 16 residues. After removal of 2 bases from V and 6 bases from J, the junction contained 5 bases not matched to a gene. In germline, CDR1 is SEHNR, CDR2 FQNEAQ (reference sequence). The CDR3 loop reads CASSLIPGQGNSPLHF. As DNA, the CDR3 is TGTGCCAGCAGCTTAATCCCGGGACAGGGTAATTCACCCCTCCACTTT.

This rearrangement joins TRBV5-1 to TRBJ2-1; 9 bases map to TRBD2. The CDR3 contains 16 residues. Looked up from germline, CDR1 is SGHRS and CDR2 is YFSETQ. J was trimmed by 6 bases and V by 2 bases; bases with no gene match: 9. The CDR3 region has the DNA TGCGCCAGCAGCTTTACCACGGGACTAGCAGCCAATGAGCAGTTCTTC. This encodes CASSFTTGLAANEQFF.

The J gene is TRBJ2-1, the V gene TRBV20-1; the D is unclear. V lost 3 bases and J 8 bases, leaving 17 bases between the germline ends. CDR1 is DFQATT and CDR2 is SNEGSKA in the germline V gene (reference sequence). This CDR3 is built from 14 residues. In nucleotides, the CDR3 is TGCAGTGCTAGTGGGTTTAATAGCAACTATGAGCAGTTCTTC. It yields the protein CSASGFNSNYEQFF.